The 25 T cell receptor beta chains listed next were all sequenced from one sample in a study of T cell responses to AZD1222 COVID-19 vaccine. The table came from immunoSEQ multiplex PCR; TCRdb's copy has only in-frame clones and leaves some out. Of 75,000 to 100,000 clones listed, around 83% are singletons. The starting material was peripheral blood, obtained on day 0 of AZD1222 vaccination. Receptors originate from an adult in good health.

V and J are TRBV28 and TRBJ1-6; tentative D call: TRBD1 (5 bases). Germline V lookup: CDR1 MDHEN, CDR2 SYDVKM. CDR3 length equals 15 residues. Trimming left V 8 bases short and J 0 bases short, with 11 bases between. The CDR3 region is CASGGGSSYNSPLHF. DNA of the CDR3: TGTGCCAGCGGCGGGGGGAGCTCCTATAATTCACCCCTCCACTTT.

The chain links TRBV15 to TRBJ2-2, with 7 bases matching TRBD2. CDR1 is LNHNV, CDR2 YYDKDF, per germline (reference sequence). The ends lost 6 bases at V and 1 base at J; junction bases unmatched: 11. This CDR3 has 17 residues. In DNA, the CDR3 is TGTGCCACCAGGCAGGGTGGGTTAGCGGGGAACACCGGGGAGCTGTTTTTT. Amino acids: CATRQGGLAGNTGELFF.

This chain uses TRBV19 with TRBJ2-3, with a possible D match to TRBD1 (6 bases). The CDR3 contains 14 residues. The germline gives CDR1 LNHDA, CDR2 SQIVND (reference sequence). The ends were cut back, 10 bases at V and 2 bases at J, with 16 bases in the middle. The CDR3 DNA is TGTGCCACTACGAGGGGGAGAAACACAGATACGCAGTATTTT. Its protein product is CATTRGRNTDTQYF.

The rearrangement uses TRBV7-2 and TRBJ1-3; D is ambiguous. V lost 0 bases, J lost 0 bases, and 9 bases lay in between. The V gene's germline CDR1 is SGHTA and CDR2 FQGNSA. The CDR3 extends over 16 amino acids. CDR3 nucleotides: TGTGCCAGCAGCTTAGCAGTGAAGAGCTCTGGAAACACCATATATTTT. This gives the protein CASSLAVKSSGNTIYF.

This clone was picked up one time. This rearrangement joins TRBV5-1 to TRBJ2-2; 7 bases match TRBD2. This CDR3 is built from 14 residues. Unmatched junction bases numbered 9, after V lost 8 bases and J lost 5 bases. CDR1 and CDR2 (germline): SGHRS, YFSETQ. The CDR3 sequence: CASFRDGGTGELFF. The CDR3 nucleotides read TGCGCCAGTTTCCGGGACGGGGGGACCGGGGAGCTGTTTTTT.

V usage is TRBV5-1 and J usage is TRBJ1-2; maybe TRBD1 (5 bases). The CDR3 runs to 15 residues. V was cut by 4 bases and J by 1 base, with 14 bases left in between. From germline, CDR1 is SGHRS and CDR2 YFSETQ. Here the CDR3 DNA reads TGCGCCAGCAGCCCCGGGGGGGGGAATAACTATGGCTACACCTTC. It codes for CASSPGGGNNYGYTF.

The chain recombines TRBV5-1 with TRBJ2-5; the D is unclear. Germline V gene lookup returns CDR1 SGHRS and CDR2 YFSETQ. Trimming removed 0 bases from V and 3 bases from J, with 12 bases in between. There are 15 residues in the CDR3. The DNA of the CDR3 is TGCGCCAGCAGCTTGGTGGGTCTAGAGGAAGAGACCCAGTACTTC. Translation gives CASSLVGLEEETQYF.

The V and J genes are TRBV6-2 or TRBV6-3 and TRBJ2-5; 12 positions match TRBD1. CDR1 and CDR2 (germline): MNHEY, SVGEGT. CDR3 length equals 15 residues. V gave up 5 bases and J gave up 5 bases; unmatched junction bases: 6. The CDR3 protein is CASSEPGQGAETQYF. The DNA for the CDR3 is TGTGCCAGCAGTGAGCCGGGACAGGGGGCCGAGACCCAGTACTTC.

This clone was seen once. The chain uses TRBV2 and TRBJ2-7; 7 bases fit TRBD1. J lost 5 bases, V lost 11 bases, and 12 bases had no gene match. Germline CDR1 and CDR2: SNHLY and FYNNEI. This CDR3 spans 13 amino acids. CDR3 in DNA: TGTGCCGGGTCCTTCGGGACAGATAACGAGCAGTACTTC. The encoded protein is CAGSFGTDNEQYF. Based on the CDR3 plus reference TRBV2 and TRBJ2-7, the full variable domain is EPEVTQTPSHQVTQMGQEVILRCVPISNHLYFYWYRQILGQKVEFLVSFYNNEISEKSEIFDDQFSVERPDGSNFTLKIRSTKLEDSAMYFCAGSFGTDNEQYFGPGTRLTVT.

This clone was detected once. The chain couples TRBV12-3 or TRBV12-4 to TRBJ2-7; D is undetermined. The CDR3 is 12 amino acids. The germline V and J ends were trimmed by 7 bases and 5 bases, with 12 bases remaining between them. The CDR3 is CASTFAHHEQYF. DNA of the CDR3: TGTGCCAGCACCTTTGCCCACCACGAGCAGTACTTC.

This chain links TRBV4-1 with TRBJ2-7, with TRBD1 matching over 7 bases. CDR3 length: 16 amino acids. J gave up 0 bases and V 4 bases, and 9 bases lay outside the gene matches. Germline CDR1 and CDR2: MGHRA and YSYEKL. The CDR3: CASSRQGTASSYEQYF. The DNA for the CDR3 is TGCGCCAGCAGCCGACAAGGGACAGCTAGCTCCTACGAGCAGTACTTC.

The count of this clone is one. The chain links TRBV2 to TRBJ2-2, with D possibly being TRBD2 (5 bases). CDR1 is SNHLY, CDR2 FYNNEI, per germline. V was cut by 0 bases and J by 8 bases, with 13 bases left in between. This CDR3 region has 15 residues. As DNA, the CDR3 is TGTGCCAGCAGTGAAGCGTCCCTCGGCGGGGGGGAGCTGTTTTTT. Amino acid sequence: CASSEASLGGGELFF.

This sequence joins TRBV4-1 and TRBJ2-2; TRBD2 is a possible D gene (6 bases). Germline CDR1 reads MGHRA; CDR2 reads YSYEKL. This CDR3 is built from 16 residues. Trimming cost V 4 bases and J 0 bases, with 12 bases left between them. The CDR3, as DNA: TGCGCCAGCAGCCGGAGAGGGGACTCGAACACCGGGGAGCTGTTTTTT. It yields the protein CASSRRGDSNTGELFF.

The chain combines TRBV5-1 with TRBJ2-5; D ambiguous. Per the germline V gene, CDR1 is SGHRS and CDR2 is YFSETQ. V was clipped by 2 bases and J by 1 base, with 0 bases between them. The CDR3 has 11 amino acids. The CDR3 DNA reads TGCGCCAGCAGCTTCCAAGAGACCCAGTACTTC. Its protein product is CASSFQETQYF.

The chain links TRBV28 to TRBJ1-2, with a possible D match to TRBD1 (5 bases). V shed 6 bases and J shed 7 bases, with 15 bases lying between them. Germline V lookup: CDR1 MDHEN, CDR2 SYDVKM. The CDR3 length is 13 residues. Written as DNA, the CDR3 is TGTGCCAGCAGCACCCCGGGGGGGGGTGGCTACACCTTC. It is translated as CASSTPGGGGYTF.

V gene TRBV7-2 combines with J gene TRBJ2-5; D may be TRBD2 (5 bases). The V gene's germline CDR1 is SGHTA and CDR2 FQGNSA. The CDR3 runs 15 residues. V lost 2 bases and J lost 5, with 15 bases in between. CDR3 sequence: CASSLLGASYETQYF. The CDR3 nucleotides read TGTGCCAGCAGCTTATTGGGAGCGAGTTATGAGACCCAGTACTTC.

The chain joins TRBV7-2 to TRBJ2-5; D not certain. The CDR3 extends over 12 amino acids. The germline V and J ends were trimmed by 4 bases and 2 bases, with 5 bases remaining between them. Germline V gene lookup returns CDR1 SGHTA and CDR2 FQGNSA. This chain's CDR3 is CASSSPQETQYF. The CDR3 nucleotides read TGTGCCAGCAGCTCCCCGCAAGAGACCCAGTACTTC.

V is TRBV3-1 (or the pseudogene TRBV3-2) and J is TRBJ2-4; 8 bases align to TRBD2. V was clipped by 4 bases and J by 13 bases; unmatched bases: 12. CDR1 LGHDT and CDR2 YNNKEL come from the germline V gene (reference sequence). The CDR3 extends over 14 amino acids. The CDR3 loop is CASSPPGLAGTQYF. The CDR3 DNA follows: TGTGCCAGCAGCCCCCCGGGGCTAGCGGGTACACAGTACTTC.

V and J are TRBV12-3 or TRBV12-4 and TRBJ1-2; weak D call: TRBD1 (5 bases). This CDR3 contains 12 residues. Trimming left V 5 bases short and J 8 bases short, with 12 bases between. CDR3 sequence reads: CASSQRQYGYTF. The CDR3 DNA reads TGTGCCAGCAGTCAAAGACAGTACGGCTACACCTTC.

The chain joins TRBV6-5 to TRBJ1-2; a possible D gene is TRBD1 (6 bases). With 6 bases removed from V and 3 bases from J, the gap between germline ends came to 11 bases. The CDR3 loop spans 13 amino acids. Germline loops: CDR1 MNHEY, CDR2 SVGAGI. CDR3 amino acids: CASRGAGDYGYTF. As DNA, the CDR3 is TGTGCCAGCAGGGGGGCGGGGGACTATGGCTACACCTTC.

The chain has TRBV28 and TRBJ1-1; 9 bases are a match to TRBD1. V lost 6 bases and J lost 3; bases outside the gene matches: 8. From germline, CDR1 is MDHEN and CDR2 SYDVKM. The CDR3 loop spans 15 amino acids. In DNA, the CDR3 is TGTGCCAGCAGCTCTTCCGGGACAGGGTACACTGAAGCTTTCTTT. Translation gives CASSSSGTGYTEAFF.

The chain has TRBV6-1 and TRBJ1-2; 8 positions agree with TRBD1. The CDR3 is 14 residues long. V lost 2 bases, J lost 5 bases, and 4 bases stayed unmatched. Germline values: CDR1 MNHNS, CDR2 SASEGT. DNA of the CDR3: TGTGCCAGCAGTGAATCACAGGGGGTATATGGCTACACCTTC. Translated, it gives CASSESQGVYGYTF.

This clone came up once. The V and J genes are TRBV19 and TRBJ1-2; D gene ambiguous. Trimming shortened V by 4 bases and J by 8 bases, and 11 bases separated the two germline ends. CDR1 and CDR2 from the germline V gene are LNHDA and SQIVND (reference sequence). The CDR3 covers 12 residues. The CDR3 reads CASSTYGEGYTF. CDR3 DNA sequence: TGTGCCAGTAGTACGTACGGGGAAGGCTACACCTTC.

J is TRBJ2-7 and V is TRBV6-2 or TRBV6-3; D is uncertain. V was cut by 6 bases and J by 0 bases, with 12 bases left in between. The CDR3 is made up of 14 amino acids. CDR1 is MNHEY and CDR2 is SVGEGT in the germline V gene. The CDR3 DNA reads TGTGCCAGCAGCCGACCCGACCTCTCCTACGAGCAGTACTTC. Amino acids: CASSRPDLSYEQYF.

V is TRBV7-3 and J is TRBJ1-2, with a possible D match to TRBD1 (6 bases). CDR1 and CDR2 (germline): SGHTA, FQGTGA. V lost 0 bases and J 3 bases, leaving 11 bases between the germline ends. CDR3 length: 15 residues. The CDR3 DNA is TGTGCCAGCAGCTTAACGGCAGGGGCCCACTATGGCTACACCTTC. It specifies CASSLTAGAHYGYTF.